One and the same sample provided the 2 T cell receptor beta chains below, sequenced in a study of OX40 agonist ivuxolimab in advanced cancers. Sequencing used immunoSEQ multiplex PCR; TCRdb keeps in-frame clones, though not all of them. The sample gives about 43,000 clones, about nine tenths of which show up once; approximately 23% is in the top ten. Sequenced material: CD4+ or CD8+ T cells sorted from blood, taken in a trial of the OX40 agonist ivuxolimab. Source of these receptors: an adult with an advanced solid tumor such as melanoma, head and neck, liver or kidney cancer.

The chain links TRBV2 to TRBJ2-7; TRBD1 matches 11 bases. CDR1 is SNHLY, CDR2 FYNNEI, per germline. The CDR3 consists of 14 residues. V was clipped by 4 bases and J by 5 bases; unmatched bases: 4. This chain's CDR3 is CASSGTGGYHEQYF. CDR3 sequence (DNA): TGTGCCAGCAGTGGGACAGGGGGCTACCACGAGCAGTACTTC. The full variable domain, its missing parts supplied by reference TRBV2 and TRBJ2-7, is EPEVTQTPSHQVTQMGQEVILRCVPISNHLYFYWYRQILGQKVEFLVSFYNNEISEKSEIFDDQFSVERPDGSNFTLKIRSTKLEDSAMYFCASSGTGGYHEQYFGPGTRLTVT.

The V gene is TRBV7-6, the J gene TRBJ1-1, with D uncertain. The length of the CDR3 is 15 residues. Germline CDR1 and CDR2: SGHVS and FNYEAQ. Trimming removed 3 bases from V and 2 bases from J, with 13 bases in between. The CDR3 protein is CASSLGGNSNTEAFF. The CDR3 nucleotides are TGTGCCAGCAGCTTGGGCGGGAACAGCAACACTGAAGCTTTCTTT.